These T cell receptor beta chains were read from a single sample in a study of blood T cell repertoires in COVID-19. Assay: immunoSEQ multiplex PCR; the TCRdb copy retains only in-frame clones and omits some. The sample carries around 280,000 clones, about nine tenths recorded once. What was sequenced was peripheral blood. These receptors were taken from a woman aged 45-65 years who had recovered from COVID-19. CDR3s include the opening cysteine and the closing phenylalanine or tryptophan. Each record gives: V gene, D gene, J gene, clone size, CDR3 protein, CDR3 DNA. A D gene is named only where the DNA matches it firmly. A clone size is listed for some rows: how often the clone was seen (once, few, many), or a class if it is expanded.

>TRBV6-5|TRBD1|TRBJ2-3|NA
CASSWTGGPDTQYF
TGTGCCAGCAGCTGGACAGGGGGTCCAGATACGCAGTATTTT
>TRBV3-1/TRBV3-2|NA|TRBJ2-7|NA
CASSQQSGLPYEQYF
TGTGCCAGCAGCCAGCAAAGCGGGCTGCCTTACGAGCAGTACTTC
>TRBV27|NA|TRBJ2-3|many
CASSFNRPRDTQYF
TGTGCCAGCAGTTTTAACAGGCCAAGAGATACGCAGTATTTT
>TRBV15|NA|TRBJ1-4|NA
CATSRDRATNEKLFF
TGTGCCACCAGCAGAGACAGGGCAACTAATGAAAAACTGTTTTTT
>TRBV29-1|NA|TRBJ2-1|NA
CSVEGLQSYNEQFF
TGCAGCGTTGAAGGGCTGCAGTCCTACAATGAGCAGTTCTTC
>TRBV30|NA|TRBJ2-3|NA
CAWRTGTSTDTQYF
TGTGCCTGGAGGACAGGGACTAGCACAGATACGCAGTATTTT
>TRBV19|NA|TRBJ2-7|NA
CASSIGGGASYEQYF
TGTGCCAGTAGTATAGGTGGAGGGGCCTCCTACGAGCAGTACTTC
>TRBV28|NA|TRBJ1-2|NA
CASSLGGRVANGYTF
TGTGCCAGCAGTTTAGGCGGCAGGGTGGCGAATGGCTACACCTTC
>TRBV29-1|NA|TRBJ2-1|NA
CSVAGGDSYNEQFF
TGCAGCGTTGCGGGCGGGGACTCCTACAATGAGCAGTTCTTC
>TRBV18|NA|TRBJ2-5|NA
CASSPPGAQETQYF
TGTGCCAGCTCACCACCGGGGGCCCAAGAGACCCAGTACTTC
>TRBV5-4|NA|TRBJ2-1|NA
CASSPRETAYNEQFF
TGTGCCAGCAGCCCACGGGAGACCGCCTACAATGAGCAGTTCTTC